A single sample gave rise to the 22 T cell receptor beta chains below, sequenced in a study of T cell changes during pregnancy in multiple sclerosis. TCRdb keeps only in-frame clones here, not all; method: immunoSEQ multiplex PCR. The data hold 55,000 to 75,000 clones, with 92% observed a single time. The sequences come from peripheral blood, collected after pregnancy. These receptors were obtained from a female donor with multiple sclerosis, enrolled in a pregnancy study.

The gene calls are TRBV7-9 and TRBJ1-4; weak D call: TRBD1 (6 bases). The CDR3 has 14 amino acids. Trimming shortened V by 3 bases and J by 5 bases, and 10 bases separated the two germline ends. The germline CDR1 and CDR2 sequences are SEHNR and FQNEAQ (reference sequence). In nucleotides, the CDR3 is TGTGCCAGCAGCTTCCGGACAGAGAATGAAAAACTGTTTTTT. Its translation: CASSFRTENEKLFF.

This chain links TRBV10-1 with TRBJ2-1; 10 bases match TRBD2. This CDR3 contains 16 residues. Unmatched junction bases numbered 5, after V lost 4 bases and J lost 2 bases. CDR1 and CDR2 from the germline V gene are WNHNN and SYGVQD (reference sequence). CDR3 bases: TGCGCCAGCAGTGCCAACCTAGCGGGAGCCTACAATGAGCAGTTCTTC. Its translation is CASSANLAGAYNEQFF.

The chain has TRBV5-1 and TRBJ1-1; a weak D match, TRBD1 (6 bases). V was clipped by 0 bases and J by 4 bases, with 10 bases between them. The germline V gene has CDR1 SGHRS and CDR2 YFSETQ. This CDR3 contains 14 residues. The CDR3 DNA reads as TGCGCCAGCAGCTTGGGGGGGCTGATCACTGAAGCTTTCTTT. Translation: CASSLGGLITEAFF.

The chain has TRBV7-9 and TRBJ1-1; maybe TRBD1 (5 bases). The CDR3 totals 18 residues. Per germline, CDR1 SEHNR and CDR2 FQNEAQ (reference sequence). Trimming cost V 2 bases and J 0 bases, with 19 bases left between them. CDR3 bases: TGTGCCAGCAGCTTATCTGTACTGCAGGGAAGTTTGAACACTGAAGCTTTCTTT. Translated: CASSLSVLQGSLNTEAFF.

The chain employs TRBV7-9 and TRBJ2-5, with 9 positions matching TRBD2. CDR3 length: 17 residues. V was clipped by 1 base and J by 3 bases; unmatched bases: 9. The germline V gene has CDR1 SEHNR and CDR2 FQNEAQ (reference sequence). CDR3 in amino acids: CASSLGLAGVGEETQYF. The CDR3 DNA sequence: TGTGCCAGCAGCTTAGGGTTAGCGGGAGTGGGGGAAGAGACCCAGTACTTC.

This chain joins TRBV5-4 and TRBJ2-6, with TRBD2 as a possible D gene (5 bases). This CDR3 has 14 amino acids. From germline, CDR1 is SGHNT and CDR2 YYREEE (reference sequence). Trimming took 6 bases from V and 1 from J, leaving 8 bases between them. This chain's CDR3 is CASMGDSGANVLTF. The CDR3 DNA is TGTGCCAGCATGGGAGATTCTGGGGCCAACGTCCTGACTTTC.

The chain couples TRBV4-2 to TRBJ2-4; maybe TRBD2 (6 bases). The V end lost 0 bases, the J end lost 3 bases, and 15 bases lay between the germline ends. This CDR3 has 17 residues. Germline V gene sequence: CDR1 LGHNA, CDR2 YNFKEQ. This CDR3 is CASSQDRTGEGKNIQYF. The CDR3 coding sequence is TGTGCCAGCAGCCAAGATCGGACGGGAGAAGGCAAAAACATTCAGTACTTC.

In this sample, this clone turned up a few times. CDR3 sequence: CASSQVTVSEQYF. CDR3 bases: TGCGCCAGCAGCCAAGTCACTGTTTCCGAGCAGTACTTC. The chain employs TRBV4-1 and TRBJ2-7; D is unresolved. CDR1 is MGHRA and CDR2 is YSYEKL in the germline V gene. This CDR3 contains 13 residues. V was pared by 1 base and J by 6 bases, with 10 bases between.

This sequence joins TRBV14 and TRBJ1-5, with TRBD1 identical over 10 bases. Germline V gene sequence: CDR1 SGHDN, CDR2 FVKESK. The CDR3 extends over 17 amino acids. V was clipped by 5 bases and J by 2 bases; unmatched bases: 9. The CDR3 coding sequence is TGTGCCAGCAGCGATCCGGGACAGGGGATTCGCAATCAGCCCCAGCATTTT. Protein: CASSDPGQGIRNQPQHF.

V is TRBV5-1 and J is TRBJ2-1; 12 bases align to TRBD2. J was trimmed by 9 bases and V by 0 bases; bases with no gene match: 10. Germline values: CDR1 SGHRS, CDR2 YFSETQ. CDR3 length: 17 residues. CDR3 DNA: TGCGCCAGCAGCTTGGCCGGGCTAGCGGGAGGGAATGGTGAGCAGTTCTTC. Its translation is CASSLAGLAGGNGEQFF. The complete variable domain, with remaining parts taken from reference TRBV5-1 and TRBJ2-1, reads KAGVTQTPRYLIKTRGQQVTLSCSPISGHRSVSWYQQTPGQGLQFLFEYFSETQRNKGNFPGRFSGRQFSNSRSEMNVSTLELGDSALYLCASSLAGLAGGNGEQFFGPGTRLTVL.

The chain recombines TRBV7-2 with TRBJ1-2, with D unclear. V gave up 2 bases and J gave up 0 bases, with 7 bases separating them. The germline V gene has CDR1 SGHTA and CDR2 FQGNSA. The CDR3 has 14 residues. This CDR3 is CASSLWQANYGYTF. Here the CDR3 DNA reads TGTGCCAGCAGCTTATGGCAGGCTAACTATGGCTACACCTTC.

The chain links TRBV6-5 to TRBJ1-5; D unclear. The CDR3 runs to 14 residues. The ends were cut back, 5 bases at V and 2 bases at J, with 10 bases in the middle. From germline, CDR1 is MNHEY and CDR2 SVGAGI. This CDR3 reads CASSHEIGNQPQHF. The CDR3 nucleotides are TGTGCCAGCAGTCACGAGATAGGCAATCAGCCCCAGCATTTT.

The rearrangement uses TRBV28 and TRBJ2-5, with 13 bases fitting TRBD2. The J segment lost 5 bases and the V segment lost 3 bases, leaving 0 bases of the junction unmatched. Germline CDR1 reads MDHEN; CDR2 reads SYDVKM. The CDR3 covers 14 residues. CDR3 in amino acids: CASSLGLAGETQYF. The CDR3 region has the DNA TGTGCCAGCAGTTTGGGACTAGCGGGGGAGACCCAGTACTTC.

The CDR3, as DNA: TGTGCCAGCAGCTTAATGGGGAGCGGGAGTGAACGCAATGAGCAGTTCTTC. Translation: CASSLMGSGSERNEQFF. The genes are TRBV7-3 and TRBJ2-1, with 8 bases aligning to TRBD2. CDR1 is SGHTA and CDR2 is FQGTGA in the germline V gene. The V and J ends lost 1 base and 6 bases, in that order; junction bases with no gene match: 11. CDR3 size: 17 residues.

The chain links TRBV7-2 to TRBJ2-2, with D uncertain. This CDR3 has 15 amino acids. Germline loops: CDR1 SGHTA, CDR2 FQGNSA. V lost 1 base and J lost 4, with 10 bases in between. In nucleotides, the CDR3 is TGTGCCAGCAGCTTAGATGGCAAACGCACCGGGGAGCTGTTTTTT. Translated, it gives CASSLDGKRTGELFF.

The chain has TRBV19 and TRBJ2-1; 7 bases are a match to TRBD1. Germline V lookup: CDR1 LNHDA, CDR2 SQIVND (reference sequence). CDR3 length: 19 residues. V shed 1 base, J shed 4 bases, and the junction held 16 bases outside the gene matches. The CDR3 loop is CASSIVRPKPGQMYNEQFF. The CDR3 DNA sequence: TGTGCCAGTAGTATAGTGCGGCCGAAACCGGGACAGATGTACAATGAGCAGTTCTTC.

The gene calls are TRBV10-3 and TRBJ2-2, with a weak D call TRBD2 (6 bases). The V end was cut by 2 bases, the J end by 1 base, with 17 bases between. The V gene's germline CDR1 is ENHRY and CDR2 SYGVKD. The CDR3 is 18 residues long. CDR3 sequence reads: CAISEVFRLVGNTGELFF. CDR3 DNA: TGTGCCATCAGTGAGGTATTCCGACTAGTCGGGAACACCGGGGAGCTGTTTTTT.

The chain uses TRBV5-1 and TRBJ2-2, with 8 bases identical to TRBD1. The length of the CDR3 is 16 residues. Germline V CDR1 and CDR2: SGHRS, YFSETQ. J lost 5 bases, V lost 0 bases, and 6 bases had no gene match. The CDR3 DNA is TGCGCCAGCAGCTTGGGCGCCAGGGGGCGTACCGGGGAGCTGTTTTTT. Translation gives CASSLGARGRTGELFF.

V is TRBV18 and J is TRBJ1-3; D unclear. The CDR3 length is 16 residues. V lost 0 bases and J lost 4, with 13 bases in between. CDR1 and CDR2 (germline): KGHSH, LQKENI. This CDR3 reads CASSPPNPDKGNTIYF. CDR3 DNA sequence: TGTGCCAGCTCACCACCAAATCCAGACAAAGGAAACACCATATATTTT.

The CDR3 is CASSSPVTGQETQYF. The CDR3, as DNA: TGTGCCAGCAGTTCCCCCGTGACAGGGCAAGAGACCCAGTACTTC. The chain combines TRBV28 with TRBJ2-5, with 7 bases lining up with TRBD1. The CDR3 totals 15 residues. With V trimmed by 4 bases and J by 2 bases, 7 bases remained unmatched. The germline V gene has CDR1 MDHEN and CDR2 SYDVKM.

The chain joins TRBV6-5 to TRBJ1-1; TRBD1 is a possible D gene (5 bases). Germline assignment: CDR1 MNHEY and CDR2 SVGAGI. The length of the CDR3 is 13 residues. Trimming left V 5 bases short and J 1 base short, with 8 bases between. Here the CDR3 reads CASSMTENTEAFF. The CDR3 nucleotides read TGTGCCAGCAGTATGACAGAGAACACTGAAGCTTTCTTT.

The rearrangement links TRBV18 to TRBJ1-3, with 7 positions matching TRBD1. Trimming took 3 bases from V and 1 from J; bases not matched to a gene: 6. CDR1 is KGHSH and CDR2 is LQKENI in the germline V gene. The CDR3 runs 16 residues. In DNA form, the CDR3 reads TGTGCCAGCTCACCTGAGGAGGGGGCGTCTGGAAACACCATATATTTT. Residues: CASSPEEGASGNTIYF.